This TCR beta chain derives from a study of T cells in Graves' hyperthyroidism and ophthalmopathy. Study results and limitations: Ophthalmopathy cases were set apart from stable hyperthyroidism by a 13 V-J model.

Note on this clonotype: Antigen unknown.

Germline-derived CDR1 and CDR2 are SGHRS and YFSETQ. This CDR3 contains 12 residues. The V segment lost 7 bases and the J segment 6 bases; nucleotides outside the gene matches: 5. Amplification yielded TCR beta CDR3 regions, with RNA transcripts as the source. HTBI primers were used for first-round RT-PCR of the TCR CDR3. TCRdb called the multiplex PCR reads again in MiXCR, with one record for every CDR3 protein. The table has 550,000 to 600,000 distinct CDR3 sequences, approximately 15% seen once. Uncontrolled infection, other autoimmune disease, pregnancy or lactation led to exclusion. Clinical symptoms, serum thyroxine and TRAb, thyroid ultrasound and orbital computed tomography together formed the diagnostic basis.

The source of this sequence is a woman younger than 35 with Graves' hyperthyroidism. The sequencing input was blood. The chain combines TRBV5-1 with TRBJ2-7; TRBD2 matches 9 bases. CDR3: CASGTSFVEQYF. CDR3 DNA: TGCGCCAGCGGGACTAGCTTTGTCGAGCAGTACTTC. Variable domain in full (rest from reference TRBV5-1 and TRBJ2-7): KAGVTQTPRYLIKTRGQQVTLSCSPISGHRSVSWYQQTPGQGLQFLFEYFSETQRNKGNFPGRFSGRQFSNSRSEMNVSTLELGDSALYLCASGTSFVEQYFGPGTRLTVT.